This T cell receptor beta chain came from a study of cytomegalovirus exposure and HLA in healthy donors. General study results and limits: Reportedly, TCR beta sequences accurately predicted HLA-A and HLA-B alleles in most subjects.

The CDR3 is 15 residues long. V was clipped by 6 bases and J by 0 bases, with 9 bases between them. Germline V gene lookup returns CDR1 SGHDN and CDR2 FVKESK. The PCR had 60 Vbeta and 13 Jbeta primers. Sequenced by immunoSEQ multiplex PCR; TCRdb stores in-frame clones only, minus some. The sample lists some 90,000 clones; around 80% were seen once. A word on this clone: No antigen is known for it.

This chain uses TRBV14 with TRBJ2-6, with D unresolved. The sequencing sample was made of PBMCs. This sequence originates from a male donor in good health and CMV-seropositive. The CDR3 DNA reads TGTGCCAGCAGTTATATTAGCTCTGGGGCCAACGTCCTGACTTTC. As protein: CASSYISSGANVLTF.